The rows below give T cell receptor beta chains drawn from one sample of a study of shared clonotypes between healthy human individuals. Libraries were prepared by immunoSEQ multiplex PCR; TCRdb keeps only in-frame clonotypes and omits some of them. The sample shows 2 million to 2.5 million clones, around 95% of them seen only once. Sequenced material: naive CD4+ T cells sorted from blood. The receptors were sampled from a man between 18 and 35 years old in good health. Each CDR3 is given with its conserved first and last residue. D genes are given only for firm matches. Clone size appears in some rows only: once, few, many, or a class for an expanded clone.

clone size	V gene	D gene	J gene	CDR3 protein	CDR3 DNA
few	TRBV10-3	TRBD1	TRBJ1-1	CAINRGGDTEAFF	TGTGCCATCAACAGGGGAGGAGACACTGAAGCTTTCTTT
-	TRBV5-1	-	TRBJ1-1	CASSFSSGNTEAFF	TGCGCCAGCAGTTTTTCCTCCGGGAACACTGAAGCTTTCTTT
-	TRBV7-2	-	TRBJ2-5	CASSLTGDETQYF	TGTGCCAGCAGCTTAACGGGGGATGAGACCCAGTACTTC
-	TRBV6-5	-	TRBJ2-7	CASSYSYSHSYEQYF	TGTGCCAGCAGTTACTCGTACAGCCACTCCTACGAGCAGTACTTC
-	TRBV6-5	-	TRBJ1-5	CASSQNRDQPQHF	TGTGCCAGCAGTCAAAACAGGGATCAGCCCCAGCATTTT
-	TRBV2	TRBD2	TRBJ2-3	CASRGTGGADTQYF	TGTGCCAGCAGGGGAACGGGAGGGGCAGATACGCAGTATTTT
-	TRBV5-4	-	TRBJ2-7	CASTPSGGKLSYEQYF	TGTGCCAGCACCCCCTCAGGAGGGAAACTCTCCTACGAGCAGTACTTC
-	TRBV30	-	TRBJ2-3	CAWSPTGKVTDTQYF	TGTGCCTGGAGCCCTACAGGGAAAGTCACAGATACGCAGTATTTT
-	TRBV4-2	TRBD1	TRBJ2-3	CASSHPGQVSDTQYF	TGTGCCAGCAGCCACCCCGGACAGGTTTCCGATACGCAGTATTTT
-	TRBV7-9	-	TRBJ1-4	CASSLILDRFNEKLFF	TGTGCCAGCAGCTTAATCCTCGACAGATTTAATGAAAAACTGTTTTTT
once	TRBV29-1	-	TRBJ2-7	CSVEGAYEQYF	TGCAGCGTTGAGGGGGCCTACGAGCAGTACTTC
-	TRBV30	-	TRBJ2-2	CAWTRGVDTGELFF	TGTGCCTGGACCCGCGGAGTCGACACCGGGGAGCTGTTTTTT
-	TRBV7-9	TRBD1	TRBJ1-5	CASSLSGQGNQPQHF	TGTGCCAGCAGCTTAAGTGGACAGGGGAATCAGCCCCAGCATTTT
-	TRBV6-4	-	TRBJ2-5	CAMPKGSVQETQYF	TGTGCCATGCCCAAAGGGAGCGTCCAAGAGACCCAGTACTTC
-	TRBV10-3	-	TRBJ2-2	CAISWTLNTGELFF	TGTGCCATCAGCTGGACTTTGAACACCGGGGAGCTGTTTTTT
once	TRBV5-1	TRBD2	TRBJ2-1	CASSLVSSGPNEQFF	TGCGCCAGCAGCTTGGTGTCTAGCGGACCCAATGAGCAGTTCTTC
-	TRBV5-4	-	TRBJ2-5	CASSLGAQQTQYF	TGTGCCAGCAGCTTGGGGGCACAGCAGACCCAGTACTTC
-	TRBV29-1	TRBD1	TRBJ2-7	CSVEVMTGGYEQYF	TGCAGCGTTGAGGTGATGACAGGGGGCTACGAGCAGTACTTC
-	TRBV7-9	-	TRBJ2-5	CASSLEVSDQETQYF	TGTGCCAGCAGCTTAGAGGTCAGCGACCAAGAGACCCAGTACTTC
-	TRBV19	TRBD2	TRBJ2-5	CASSTPVSSGFRETQYF	TGTGCCAGTAGTACGCCGGTCAGTAGCGGGTTCCGGGAGACCCAGTACTTC
few	TRBV5-1	-	TRBJ1-2	CASSLRDGYGYTF	TGCGCCAGCAGCTTGAGGGACGGCTATGGCTACACCTTC
-	TRBV14	-	TRBJ1-1	CASSQEAIRLWTEAFF	TGTGCCAGCAGCCAAGAGGCCATTCGACTGTGGACTGAAGCTTTCTTT
-	TRBV11-3	TRBD2	TRBJ2-3	CASSLGGGGAGDTQYF	TGTGCCAGCAGCTTAGGAGGCGGGGGGGCCGGAGATACGCAGTATTTT
-	TRBV5-1	-	TRBJ1-1	CASSLGTPGPAEAFF	TGCGCCAGCAGCTTGGGGACCCCTGGGCCGGCTGAAGCTTTCTTT
-	TRBV6-6	-	TRBJ2-7	CASSYPIRQPYEQYF	TGTGCCAGCAGTTACCCAATACGACAACCCTACGAGCAGTACTTC
-	TRBV7-9	-	TRBJ1-2	CASSLAGNYGYTF	TGTGCCAGCAGCTTAGCGGGTAACTATGGCTACACCTTC
-	TRBV29-1	TRBD1	TRBJ2-7	CSAGSGTGVSDEQYF	TGCAGCGCAGGATCCGGGACAGGGGTTTCCGACGAGCAGTACTTC
few	TRBV30	TRBD2	TRBJ2-2	CAWSVILWLGQRGGAHAGELFF	TGTGCCTGGAGTGTGATACTTTGGCTTGGGCAGCGGGGGGGAGCCCACGCCGGGGAGCTGTTTTTT
-	TRBV4-2	-	TRBJ1-2	CASSQTTANYGYTF	TGTGCCAGCAGCCAGACGACAGCTAACTATGGCTACACCTTC
-	TRBV30	TRBD2	TRBJ2-2	CAWTHLAGLNTGELFF	TGTGCCTGGACCCATTTAGCGGGATTGAACACCGGGGAGCTGTTTTTT
-	TRBV5-1	TRBD2	TRBJ2-3	CASSLAGLAGAWADTQYF	TGCGCCAGCAGCTTGGCGGGACTAGCGGGAGCTTGGGCAGATACGCAGTATTTT
-	TRBV5-4	TRBD1	TRBJ2-5	CASSLDRGNSETQYF	TGTGCCAGCAGCTTGGACAGGGGTAATTCAGAGACCCAGTACTTC
-	TRBV6-4	-	TRBJ1-1	CAGTARGRDGAFF	TGTGCCGGCACGGCCCGGGGGAGGGACGGAGCTTTCTTT
-	TRBV6-4	-	TRBJ1-5	CASRARWGQPQHF	TGTGCCAGCAGGGCTCGGTGGGGACAGCCCCAGCATTTT
-	TRBV18	-	TRBJ1-1	CASSPPGWTEAFF	TGTGCCAGCTCACCACCGGGATGGACTGAAGCTTTCTTT
-	TRBV27	-	TRBJ1-2	CASSLSRGTNYGYTF	TGTGCCAGCAGTTTATCAAGGGGGACAAACTATGGCTACACCTTC
-	TRBV6-5	-	TRBJ2-3	CASSYGSGPNTDTQYF	TGTGCCAGCAGTTACGGCAGCGGGCCTAACACAGATACGCAGTATTTT
-	TRBV11-2	-	TRBJ1-5	CASSLGQLQPQHF	TGTGCCAGCAGCTTAGGGCAGCTTCAGCCCCAGCATTTT
-	TRBV4-1	-	TRBJ2-2	CASSPTGQYTGELFF	TGCGCCAGCAGCCCTACGGGACAATATACCGGGGAGCTGTTTTTT
-	TRBV19	TRBD1	TRBJ2-7	CASQRGPHEQYF	TGTGCCAGCCAGAGGGGGCCCCACGAGCAGTACTTC
-	TRBV10-3	-	TRBJ1-1	CAISWAGEAFF	TGTGCCATCTCTTGGGCGGGGGAAGCTTTCTTT